This T cell receptor beta chain stems from a study of cytomegalovirus exposure and HLA in healthy donors (TCRdb year 2017). Regarding the study in general: The 670 or so repertoires of the first cohort and the roughly 110 validation repertoires were produced on the same platform, according to a later analysis. To predict cytomegalovirus infection status, the study combined high-throughput TCR immunosequencing, statistical association of individual TCRs with disease status, and machine learning. Along with the approximately 700-subject first cohort, a separate validation cohort of over a hundred different subjects was used. The study was designed to test whether signatures of past pathogen exposure could be identified by cataloging public T cell receptors. On the study overall, not on this receptor specifically: The classifier was reported to diagnose cytomegalovirus status with high specificity and sensitivity in both the original cohort and the validation cohort. All 120 or so repertoires were used to score co-occurrence in the validation cohort in a later analysis, because that analysis had no HLA typing for the cohort. A few of the identified cytomegalovirus-associated TCR beta chains were confirmed in vitro to be specific for cytomegalovirus antigens. The study listed approximately 150 TCR beta chains as associated with cytomegalovirus. In a later analysis, TCRs clustered in the first cohort were found to also tend to co-occur in the roughly 120 validation repertoires, with about 94% of cluster scores above 0. The authors suggested that the approach could potentially be extended to other disease states and immunological phenotypes. While some public TCRs were present in many individuals, most TCR sequences turned up only very rarely across donors.

There are a few counts of this clone. What antigen it recognizes has not been identified. No clone much larger than this one lies a single base away; base qualities are absent. The donors were included in the validation cohort of some 110 subjects, a group kept apart from the roughly 730-subject first cohort. CDR1 is given as SQVTM and CDR2 as ANQGSEA, both from the germline V gene. Counted from cysteine to phenylalanine, this CDR3 has 13 amino acids. Only the CDR3 region is kept as DNA, spanning 39 bases read in frame from base 1. The V end loses 7 bases and the J end loses 3 bases, and a stretch of 13 bases separates them. The library came from the immunoSEQ multiplex PCR assay. As for the authors' bioinformatics: To diagnose cytomegalovirus status from the catalog of TCR beta chain sequences, a statistical classification framework was built. Imported from immuneACCESS, the table was reduced by TCRdb to in-frame sequences with V and J called. These copies leave out some clones; in studies compared against another copy, an unresolved V gene accounts for under half, and the cause of the remainder is not known. The D gene and trimming were derived from the DNA, and the V and J assignments and clone size from that table. The sample table records over 200,000 clones; 88% of these occur just once. About 2.9% of the sample belongs to the ten largest clones.

The sequence is built from TRBV29-1 and TRBJ2-1; TRBD2 might be the D gene, on 6 matching bases. The sequence was obtained from a woman aged 18-29 years in good health and CMV-seronegative. Sequenced: PBMCs. The CDR3 protein sequence reads: CSGGDSRYNEQFF. The nucleotides are TGCAGCGGGGGGGACTCTCGCTACAATGAGCAGTTCTTC.